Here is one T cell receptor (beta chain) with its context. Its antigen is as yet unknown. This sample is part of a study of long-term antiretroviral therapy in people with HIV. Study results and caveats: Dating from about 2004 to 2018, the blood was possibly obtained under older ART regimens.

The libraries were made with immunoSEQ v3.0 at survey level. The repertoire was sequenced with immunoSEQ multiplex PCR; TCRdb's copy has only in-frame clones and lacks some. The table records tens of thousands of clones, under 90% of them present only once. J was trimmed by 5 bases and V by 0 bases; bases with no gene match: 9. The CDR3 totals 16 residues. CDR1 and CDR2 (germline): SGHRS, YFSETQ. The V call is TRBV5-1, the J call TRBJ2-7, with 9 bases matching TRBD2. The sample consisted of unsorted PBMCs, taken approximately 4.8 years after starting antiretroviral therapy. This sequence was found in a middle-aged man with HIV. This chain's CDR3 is CASSLVSAGGPHEQYF. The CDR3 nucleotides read TGCGCCAGCAGCTTGGTTTCAGCGGGGGGACCCCACGAGCAGTACTTC. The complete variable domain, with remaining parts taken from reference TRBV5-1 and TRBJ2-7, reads KAGVTQTPRYLIKTRGQQVTLSCSPISGHRSVSWYQQTPGQGLQFLFEYFSETQRNKGNFPGRFSGRQFSNSRSEMNVSTLELGDSALYLCASSLVSAGGPHEQYFGPGTRLTVT.